The rows below give T cell receptor beta chains drawn from one sample of a study of cytotoxic CD8 clonotypes in ibrutinib-treated CLL. The data were produced by immunoSEQ multiplex PCR, yet TCRdb's version contains in-frame clones alone and is incomplete. The sample holds about 200,000 clones, around 70% seen once. The sequences come from PBMCs, collected after 12 months of ibrutinib treatment. The receptors were gathered from a human donor with chronic lymphocytic leukemia. Each CDR3 is given with its conserved first and last residue. The D gene is left open where the match is weak. Only part of the rows carry a size: once, few, many, or a class if the clone is expanded.

size: NA
V: TRBV11-1
J: TRBJ2-5
D: TRBD2
CDR3: CASSLGSGRAGETQYF
DNA: TGTGCCAGCAGCCTGGGGAGCGGGAGGGCCGGGGAGACCCAGTACTTC

size: NA
V: TRBV30
J: TRBJ2-7
D: TRBD1
CDR3: CAWSYPPTGEVYEQYF
DNA: TGTGCCTGGAGTTACCCACCGACAGGGGAAGTCTACGAGCAGTACTTC

size: few
V: TRBV9
J: TRBJ1-5
D: TRBD1
CDR3: CASSSGGGNQPQHF
DNA: TGTGCCAGCAGCTCAGGGGGTGGCAATCAGCCCCAGCATTTT

size: NA
V: TRBV19
J: TRBJ2-7
D: NA
CDR3: CASSIDRGGSGGRNYEQYF
DNA: TGTGCCAGTAGTATAGACCGTGGAGGATCCGGGGGACGGAACTACGAGCAGTACTTC

size: NA
V: TRBV29-1
J: TRBJ1-2
D: TRBD1
CDR3: CSVRDRDPGYGYTF
DNA: TGCAGCGTGAGGGACAGGGACCCGGGCTATGGCTACACCTTC

size: many
V: TRBV5-4
J: TRBJ2-7
D: NA
CDR3: CASSLGAGSSYEQYF
DNA: TGTGCCAGCAGCTTGGGTGCAGGGAGCTCCTACGAGCAGTACTTC

size: medium-sized
V: TRBV18
J: TRBJ1-2
D: NA
CDR3: CASSPPVGFNYGYTF
DNA: TGTGCCAGCTCACCACCCGTGGGCTTTAACTATGGCTACACCTTC

size: NA
V: TRBV7-2
J: TRBJ2-7
D: TRBD2
CDR3: CASSLDPSGFYEQYF
DNA: TGTGCCAGCAGCTTAGACCCTAGCGGGTTTTACGAGCAGTACTTC

size: NA
V: TRBV27
J: TRBJ2-2
D: NA
CDR3: CASSPLPSQVANTGELFF
DNA: TGTGCCAGCAGCCCCCTCCCGAGCCAGGTTGCGAACACCGGGGAGCTGTTTTTT

size: NA
V: TRBV19
J: TRBJ1-1
D: TRBD1
CDR3: CASSDPPGTGATEAFF
DNA: TGTGCCAGTAGTGATCCACCCGGGACAGGGGCCACTGAAGCTTTCTTT

size: once
V: TRBV28
J: TRBJ2-1
D: NA
CDR3: CASSLDLALYNEQFF
DNA: TGTGCCAGCAGTTTAGACCTAGCGCTCTACAATGAGCAGTTCTTC

size: NA
V: TRBV11-3
J: TRBJ2-1
D: NA
CDR3: CASSRGVSYNEQFF
DNA: TGTGCCAGCAGCCGAGGGGTTTCCTACAATGAGCAGTTCTTC

size: NA
V: TRBV27
J: TRBJ2-2
D: NA
CDR3: CASRPGPQGAGELFF
DNA: TGTGCCAGCAGACCGGGCCCACAGGGCGCCGGGGAGCTGTTTTTT

size: NA
V: TRBV7-2
J: TRBJ2-1
D: NA
CDR3: CASSLVFKNEQFF
DNA: TGTGCCAGCAGCTTAGTGTTTAAAAATGAGCAGTTCTTC

size: once
V: TRBV5-1
J: TRBJ1-4
D: NA
CDR3: CASSPSPATNEKLFF
DNA: TGCGCCAGCAGCCCTAGCCCTGCAACTAATGAAAAACTGTTTTTT

size: NA
V: TRBV27
J: TRBJ2-7
D: NA
CDR3: CASSFMAGNGYEQYF
DNA: TGTGCCAGCAGTTTTATGGCGGGGAATGGCTACGAGCAGTACTTC